This T cell receptor (beta chain) was obtained from a study of shared clonotypes between healthy human individuals. J lost 9 bases, V lost 5 bases, and 9 bases had no gene match. Germline assignment: CDR1 MDHEN and CDR2 SYDVKM. The CDR3 is 13 amino acids. Some 29,000 T cell genomes (around 0.2 ug DNA) went into each sorted-subset replicate. Sequencing was performed with immunoSEQ multiplex PCR; in TCRdb, only in-frame clones are kept and a portion is missing. The sample has roughly 2.5 million clones; roughly nine tenths are singletons. As concerns this clone: Its antigen is still unknown.

Study outcomes and limitations: Roughly 5% of naive CD4 clonotypes were common to several donors. In contrast to clonotypes shared by all four donors, non-shared clonotypes had lower generation probabilities.

The chain links TRBV28 to TRBJ1-1; TRBD1 agrees at 7 bases. The receptor was isolated from a man in his late teens or twenties in good health. What was sequenced was naive CD4+ T cells sorted from blood. Indicated subset: CD45RA+ positively selected. CDR3 in amino acids: CASSVAGTEKAFF. The CDR3 DNA sequence: TGTGCCAGCAGTGTGGCAGGGACAGAAAAAGCTTTCTTT. Full variable domain (outside the CDR3, taken from reference TRBV28 and TRBJ1-1): DVKVTQSSRYLVKRTGEKVFLECVQDMDHENMFWYRQDPGLGLRLIYFSYDVKMKEKGDIPEGYSVSREKKERFSLILESASTNQTSMYLCASSVAGTEKAFFGQGTRLTVV.